A selection of T cell receptor beta chains follows, all from one sample in a study of blood T cell repertoires in COVID-19. Method: immunoSEQ multiplex PCR; TCRdb's copy keeps in-frame clones and lacks some. The repertoire holds fewer than 250,000 clones, approximately 90% seen once, with about 1% in the top ten. Sequencing was performed on PBMCs or T cells enriched from blood (not recorded which). All receptors come from a man aged 45-65 years who had been exposed to COVID-19. Each CDR3 is given with its conserved first and last residue. The listing skips clone size in some rows; elsewhere it reads once, few, many or a size class.

j_call | clone_size | v_call | cdr3_aa
TRBJ1-1 | - | TRBV2 | CASSRDRNTEAFF
TRBJ2-3 | - | TRBV15 | CATSRGDRAGDTQYF
TRBJ1-2 | - | TRBV19 | CASSTDRGFDYGYTF
TRBJ1-2 | - | TRBV3-1/TRBV3-2 | CASSPNVDRGGGYTF
TRBJ2-7 | - | TRBV7-2 | CASSSRQGTQYF
TRBJ2-5 | - | TRBV7-2 | CASSLVVFQETQYF
TRBJ2-1 | - | TRBV5-4 | CASSSRDEQFF
TRBJ1-5 | - | TRBV4-1 | CASSQPKDSLRQPQHF
TRBJ2-5 | - | TRBV27 | CASSVLYQETQYF
TRBJ2-7 | - | TRBV6-5 | CASSFRSSEQYF
TRBJ2-1 | once | TRBV28 | CAAGSSYNEQFF
TRBJ1-2 | - | TRBV5-4 | CASSFSTGLSYGYTF
TRBJ1-5 | - | TRBV2 | CASSEVRLSQHF
TRBJ2-5 | - | TRBV2 | CASSGAGGTGVGETQYF
TRBJ1-1 | - | TRBV5-1 | CASSLALTGTEAFF
TRBJ2-7 | - | TRBV10-3 | CAIRGTGESYEQYF
TRBJ2-7 | - | TRBV2 | CASNSDSYEQYF
TRBJ1-1 | - | TRBV5-1 | CASSTGQGGTEAFF
TRBJ2-5 | - | TRBV4-1 | CASSPRTSGGAGQETQYF
TRBJ1-3 | - | TRBV5-8 | CASSLLKGQSSGNTIYF
TRBJ1-1 | - | TRBV5-4 | CASTTGTEAFF
TRBJ1-1 | - | TRBV5-1 | CASRQDVNTEAFF
TRBJ1-1 | - | TRBV5-1 | CASSVQTVMNTEAFF
TRBJ1-1 | - | TRBV10-1 | CASSRRGRSEAFF
TRBJ1-2 | - | TRBV28 | CASRPQGGYYGYTF